One sample yielded the 8 T cell receptor beta chains listed below, sequenced in a study of graft-versus-host responses after intestinal transplantation. Repertoires were generated with immunoSEQ multiplex PCR, while TCRdb's copy carries only in-frame clones and drops some. The sample consists of about 39,000 clones, 93% of them appearing once. These receptors have no identified antigens. The specimen comprised unstimulated CD8+ T cells sorted from spleen or lymph node cells, sampled before transplant. These receptors came from a human donor who was the organ donor for an intestinal transplant.

The V and J genes are TRBV4-3 and TRBJ1-2; D ambiguous. The V gene's germline CDR1 is LGHNA and CDR2 YSLEER. This CDR3 has 13 residues. Trimming pared 0 bases from V and 8 bases from J, leaving 10 bases between. The chain's CDR3 is CASSQERPRGYTF. The CDR3 bases are TGCGCCAGCAGCCAAGAGCGACCCAGGGGCTACACCTTC.

The rearrangement uses TRBV7-3 and TRBJ2-2; the match to TRBD2 covers 7 bases. Looked up from germline, CDR1 is SGHTA and CDR2 is FQGTGA. Trimming cost V 2 bases and J 7 bases; bases outside gene matches: 7. This CDR3 region has 15 residues. The CDR3 sequence: CASSLAGALDGELFF. In DNA form, the CDR3 reads TGTGCCAGCAGCTTAGCGGGAGCCCTTGACGGGGAGCTGTTTTTT.

The CDR3 region is CASSPLGSRTGELFF. The DNA for the CDR3 is TGTGCCAGCAGCCCTTTAGGCTCGAGGACCGGGGAGCTGTTTTTT. The rearrangement uses TRBV7-9 and TRBJ2-2, with no clear D. V lost 5 bases, J lost 5 bases, and 15 bases lay in between. Germline values: CDR1 SEHNR, CDR2 FQNEAQ (reference sequence). This CDR3 has 15 amino acids.

The CDR3 sequence: CANSRGRTLNYGYTF. The DNA for the CDR3 is TGTGCCAACTCGAGGGGGAGGACTCTTAACTATGGCTACACCTTC. The chain combines TRBV19 with TRBJ1-2; the D gene is possibly TRBD1 (6 bases). CDR1 and CDR2 from the germline V gene are LNHDA and SQIVND (reference sequence). Trimming removed 10 bases at V and 1 base at J, with 19 bases between. CDR3 length equals 15 residues.

This chain connects TRBV5-6 to TRBJ2-1; a possible D gene is TRBD1 (7 bases). The CDR3 extends over 17 amino acids. Germline V gives CDR1 SGHDT, CDR2 YYEEEE. The ends were cut back, 4 bases at V and 4 bases at J, with 21 bases in the middle. The CDR3 nucleotides read TGTGCCAGCAGCACGAGGGGAGGACAGGAGAAGTACAATGAGCAGTTCTTC. Translated, it gives CASSTRGGQEKYNEQFF.

This chain links TRBV5-1 with TRBJ2-1; D remains ambiguous. Germline V lookup: CDR1 SGHRS, CDR2 YFSETQ. The CDR3 has 16 amino acids. V dropped 3 bases and J dropped 8 bases, with 21 bases sitting between them. The CDR3 DNA follows: TGCGCCAGCAGCTCAAAAGGCCCAGGCACAATCGATGAGCAGTTCTTC. This sequence encodes CASSSKGPGTIDEQFF.

This sequence joins TRBV9 and TRBJ2-1; the match to TRBD1 covers 7 bases. CDR3 size: 13 residues. CDR1 and CDR2 from the germline V gene are SGDLS and YYNGEE. Trimming took 4 bases from V and 4 from J; bases not matched to a gene: 2. CDR3 in DNA: TGTGCCAGCAGCCCGGACAGGTACAATGAGCAGTTCTTC. Translated, it gives CASSPDRYNEQFF.

This clone was observed once. The genes are TRBV4-1 and TRBJ2-7; 12 nucleotides line up with TRBD2. CDR1 is MGHRA, CDR2 YSYEKL, per germline. The ends lost 3 bases at V and 5 bases at J; junction bases unmatched: 11. This CDR3 has 17 residues. The CDR3 loop is CASSHSMTSGRINEQYF. CDR3 DNA: TGCGCCAGCAGCCACTCAATGACTAGCGGGAGAATAAACGAGCAGTACTTC.